What follows is one T cell receptor (beta chain) and its context. These data originate in a study of T cell changes during pregnancy in multiple sclerosis. The data were produced by immunoSEQ multiplex PCR, yet TCRdb's version contains in-frame clones alone and is incomplete. The data hold tens of thousands of clones, with around 92% observed a single time. The receptor comes from a female donor with multiple sclerosis, enrolled in a pregnancy study. Sequenced here: CD4+ T cells from peripheral blood mononuclear cells, sampled in the third trimester of pregnancy.

The CDR3 is CASSQDSGQGLEAGEKLFF. The CDR3 DNA reads TGTGCCAGCAGCCAAGATTCGGGACAGGGGTTAGAAGCGGGTGAAAAACTGTTTTTT. This sequence joins TRBV4-2 and TRBJ1-4, with TRBD1 matching 10 bases. V trimming: 0 bases; J trimming: 7 bases; junction bases outside the gene matches: 14. Germline assignment: CDR1 LGHNA and CDR2 YNFKEQ. This CDR3 region has 19 residues.